This T cell receptor beta chain was sequenced for a study of T cells in Graves' hyperthyroidism and ophthalmopathy. CDR1 and CDR2 from the germline V gene are SGHAT and FQNNGV. This CDR3 contains 17 residues. V shed 5 bases and J 7 bases; nucleotides not matched to a gene: 16. In this sample, this clonotype turned up many times. Amplification of TCR beta CDR3 regions was performed using RNA transcripts as template. An initial round of RT-PCR targeting the TCR CDR3 relied on the HTBI primer set. Using its own MiXCR run on the multiplex PCR reads, TCRdb lists one record per CDR3 protein. This sample has approximately 300,000 distinct CDR3 sequences; over 15% occur once, and the top ten carry around 61%.

This sequence joins TRBV11-2 and TRBJ2-1; TRBD2 aligns across 8 bases. This receptor was taken from a woman in her sixties with Graves' ophthalmopathy. The sequenced sample was blood. CDR3 in amino acids: CASSPRGGGNGWNEQFF. DNA of the CDR3: TGTGCCAGCAGCCCCCGGGGGGGCGGGAACGGTTGGAATGAGCAGTTCTTC.